This T cell receptor (beta chain) stems from a study of blood T cells in healthy people across ages (dated by TCRdb to 2014 to 2015). About the study as a whole: In model experiments, template switching captured roughly one uniquely barcoded TCR beta cDNA molecule for every two T cells. Using deep sequencing normalized with unique cDNA molecular identifiers, the study measured how TCR beta repertoire diversity changes with age. Four age groups were formed from the donors: young (average roughly 15 years), middle-aged (approximately 40), aged (roughly 56) and long-lived (more than 75). To avoid experimental bias, donors of different ages were randomly spread across the sequencing lanes. Using the same blood draw, the study looked at two additional independent replicas of 1 million unique cDNA reads for two donors, one aged 18 to 30 and the other aged 80 or older. Points the paper makes about the study in general: Bulk unsorted PBMC profiling prevented conclusive comparison of naive and antigen-experienced compartments. Because the CMV infection status of the donors was unknown, age-related changes in expanded clonotypes may potentially have been confounded. There was a strong correlation between observed TCR beta diversity and the percentage of naive T cells measured by flow cytometry. Observed TCR beta diversity per million T cells fell roughly linearly with age, and a significant reduction was already apparent by age roughly 40. Compared with the aged group, the long-lived group had more naive CD4+ T cells, fewer expanded clones and increased TCR diversity, suggesting age selection. Estimates of total diversity based on one million sequenced T cells were regarded as lower bounds and as underestimates.

The library was prepared using 5' RACE. Sequencing used an Illumina HiSeq 2500. A second roughly 6 to 11 cycle PCR used a sample-barcoded 5' primer and a J-beta primer mix. A unique molecular identifier was introduced onto each TCR beta cDNA molecule by a template-switch 5' adaptor carrying 12 random nucleotides. At least 3 million CDR3-containing paired-end reads were obtained from each sample. All of the RNA was converted into first-strand cDNA using the Mint cDNA synthesis kit, with a TRBC-specific oligonucleotide serving as the primer. Following uracil-DNA glycosylase treatment, a first 18-cycle PCR with universal primers M1SS and BC2_uni_R was performed on all cDNA. In the paper's pipeline: For normalization, 1 million high-quality reads, each with a distinct molecular identifier, were randomly selected from each sample. Reads sharing molecular identifiers were discarded rather than binned into consensus sequences. MiTCR, set to a Q25 quality threshold and the strictest error-elimination algorithm, was used for CDR3 identification, clonotype clustering and error correction. A nonparametric unseen species model using Euler transformation provided a lower-bound estimate of total TCR beta diversity. TCRdb trimmed the raw reads at Q25, called clones with MiXCR and kept productive beta chains. Each record represents a unique CDR3 protein, reported with the most common genes and DNA among its rows. TCRdb's processing, not the study's, gives the V and J calls here. Present in this sample are about 680,000 distinct CDR3 sequences, roughly 50% of which were seen just once. The ten largest clones capture roughly a third of the sample.

The germline V end is reduced by 1 base and the J end by 4 bases; junction bases left unmatched: 10. The germline V gene yields LGHNA for CDR1 and YNFKEQ for CDR2. Inclusive of the bounding cysteine and phenylalanine, the CDR3 is 16 residues long. Just CDR3 DNA is preserved here, 48 bases in frame from base 1. The sample holds a few counts of this clonotype. What antigen it recognizes has not been identified. The sample holds no much larger clone one base away, and base qualities are not on file. Systemically healthy Caucasian individuals from Russia, 39 in total and aged roughly 6 to 100 years, were included as donors. Around 9.9 milliliters of peripheral blood were collected from each donor into EDTA-treated Vacutainer tubes. Ficoll-Paque density-gradient centrifugation was used to isolate PBMCs, with at least 6.5 million obtained per sample. Trizol reagent was used to extract total RNA from PBMCs, with at least 6 micrograms per sample. Naive CD45RAhigh/CD27high T cell percentages were measured by flow cytometry on a PBMC aliquot from every donor.

The sequencing input was blood. The rearranged chain carries TRBV4-2 and TRBJ2-7; TRBD1 aligns with 7 central bases. This TCR derives from a woman aged 55-69 years in good health. CDR3 loop: CASSQGPPGTEYEQYF. The DNA sequence follows: TGTGCCAGCAGCCAAGGTCCTCCCGGGACAGAATACGAGCAGTACTTC.